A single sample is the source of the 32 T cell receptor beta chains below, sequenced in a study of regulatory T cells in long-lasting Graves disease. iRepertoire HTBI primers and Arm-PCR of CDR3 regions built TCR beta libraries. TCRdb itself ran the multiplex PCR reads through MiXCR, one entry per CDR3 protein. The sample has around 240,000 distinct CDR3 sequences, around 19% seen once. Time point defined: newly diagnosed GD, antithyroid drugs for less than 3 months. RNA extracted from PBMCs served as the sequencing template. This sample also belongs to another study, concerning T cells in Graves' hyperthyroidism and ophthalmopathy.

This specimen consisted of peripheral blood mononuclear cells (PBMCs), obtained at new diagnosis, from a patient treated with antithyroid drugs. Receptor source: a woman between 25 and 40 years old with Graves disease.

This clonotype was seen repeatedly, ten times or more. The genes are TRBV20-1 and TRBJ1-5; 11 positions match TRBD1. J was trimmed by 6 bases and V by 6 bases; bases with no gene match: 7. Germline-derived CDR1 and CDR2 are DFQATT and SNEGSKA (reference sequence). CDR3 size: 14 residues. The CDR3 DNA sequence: TGCAGTGCCCAGGACAGGGGGCTGGGTCAGCCCCAGCATTTT. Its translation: CSAQDRGLGQPQHF.

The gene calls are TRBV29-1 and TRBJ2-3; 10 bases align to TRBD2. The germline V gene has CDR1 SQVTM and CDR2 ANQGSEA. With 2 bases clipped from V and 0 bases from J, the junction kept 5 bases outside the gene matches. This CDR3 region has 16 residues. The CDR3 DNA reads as TGCAGCGTTGAACGCAGCGGGGGGGCCAGCACAGATACGCAGTATTTT. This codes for CSVERSGGASTDTQYF.

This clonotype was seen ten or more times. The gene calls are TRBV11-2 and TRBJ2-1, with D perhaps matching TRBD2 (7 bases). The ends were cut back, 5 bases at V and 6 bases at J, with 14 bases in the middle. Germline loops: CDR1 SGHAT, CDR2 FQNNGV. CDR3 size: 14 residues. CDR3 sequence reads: CASSAGAGSNEQFF. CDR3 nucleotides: TGTGCCAGCAGCGCGGGGGCGGGTTCCAATGAGCAGTTCTTC.

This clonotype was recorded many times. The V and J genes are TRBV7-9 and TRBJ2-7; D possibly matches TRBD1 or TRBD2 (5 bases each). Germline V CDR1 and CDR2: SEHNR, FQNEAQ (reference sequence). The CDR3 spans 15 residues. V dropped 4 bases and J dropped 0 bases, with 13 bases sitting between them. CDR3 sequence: CASSWGTGSSYEQYF. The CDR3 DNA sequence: TGTGCCAGCAGCTGGGGGACCGGAAGCTCCTACGAGCAGTACTTC. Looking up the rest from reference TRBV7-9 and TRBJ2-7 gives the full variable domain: DTGVSQNPRHKITKRGQNVTFRCDPISEHNRLYWYRQTLGQGPEFLTYFQNEAQLEKSRLLSDRFSAERPKGSFSTLEIQRTEQGDSAMYLCASSWGTGSSYEQYFGPGTRLTVT.

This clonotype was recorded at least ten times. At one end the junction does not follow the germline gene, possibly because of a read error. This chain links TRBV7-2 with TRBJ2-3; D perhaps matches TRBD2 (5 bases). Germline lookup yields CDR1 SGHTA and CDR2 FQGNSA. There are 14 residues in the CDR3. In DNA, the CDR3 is TGTGCCAGCAGCTTAAGGGCTAGCATAGATACGCAGTATTTT. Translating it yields CASSLRASIDTQYF.

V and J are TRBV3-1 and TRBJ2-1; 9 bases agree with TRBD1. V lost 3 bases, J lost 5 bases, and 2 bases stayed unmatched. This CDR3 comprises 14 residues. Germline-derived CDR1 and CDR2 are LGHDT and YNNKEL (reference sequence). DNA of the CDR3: TGTGCCAGCAGCCAGGGGACAGGGAACAATGAGCAGTTCTTC. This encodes CASSQGTGNNEQFF.

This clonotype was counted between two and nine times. The CDR3 region has the DNA TGTGCCAGCAGCCAAGAACAGCGGGGACGGGTTTGGGCTACGCAGTATTTT. It specifies CASSQEQRGRVWATQYF. The V call is TRBV3-1, the J call TRBJ2-3; TRBD2 agrees at 7 bases. This CDR3 comprises 17 residues. Germline V gene lookup returns CDR1 LGHDT and CDR2 YNNKEL (reference sequence). The V gene end was trimmed by 0 bases and the J gene end by 8 bases; junction bases not matched to a gene: 14.

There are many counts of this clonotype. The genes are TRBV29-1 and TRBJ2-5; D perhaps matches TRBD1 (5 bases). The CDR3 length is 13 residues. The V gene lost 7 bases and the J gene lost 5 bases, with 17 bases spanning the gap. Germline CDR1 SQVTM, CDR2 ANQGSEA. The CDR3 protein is CSAAPSKGETQYF. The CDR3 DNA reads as TGCAGCGCCGCCCCCTCGAAGGGGGAGACCCAGTACTTC.

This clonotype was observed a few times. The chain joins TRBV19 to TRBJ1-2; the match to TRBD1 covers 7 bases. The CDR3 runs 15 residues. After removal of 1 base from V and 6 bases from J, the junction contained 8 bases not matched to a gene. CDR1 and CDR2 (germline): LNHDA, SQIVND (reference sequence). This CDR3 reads CASSIAPAGGHGYTF. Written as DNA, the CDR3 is TGTGCCAGTAGTATAGCCCCGGCAGGGGGGCATGGCTACACCTTC. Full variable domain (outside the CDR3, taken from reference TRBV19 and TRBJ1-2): DGGITQSPKYLFRKEGQNVTLSCEQNLNHDAMYWYRQDPGQGLRLIYYSQIVNDFQKGDIAEGYSVSREKKESFPLTVTSAQKNPTAFYLCASSIAPAGGHGYTFGSGTRLTVV.

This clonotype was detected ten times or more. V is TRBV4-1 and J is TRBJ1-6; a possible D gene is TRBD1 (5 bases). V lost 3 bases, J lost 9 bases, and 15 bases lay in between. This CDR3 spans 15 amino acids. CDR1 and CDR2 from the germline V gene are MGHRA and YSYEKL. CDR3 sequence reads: CASSQPQGVGSPLHF. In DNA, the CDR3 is TGCGCCAGCAGCCAGCCGCAGGGAGTCGGTTCACCCCTCCACTTT.

CDR3 in amino acids: CASRDLWEQYF. The CDR3 coding sequence is TGTGCCAGCAGGGACCTCTGGGAGCAGTACTTC. The genes are TRBV6-1 and TRBJ2-7; D not resolved. V was shortened by 6 bases and J by 7 bases, with 10 bases between the two germline ends. The CDR3 is 11 amino acids. From germline, CDR1 is MNHNS and CDR2 SASEGT.

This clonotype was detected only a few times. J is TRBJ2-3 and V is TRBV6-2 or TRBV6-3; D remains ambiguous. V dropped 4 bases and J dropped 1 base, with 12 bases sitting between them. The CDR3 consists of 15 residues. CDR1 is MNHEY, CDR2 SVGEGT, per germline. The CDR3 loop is CASSFRLGRTDTQYF. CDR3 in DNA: TGTGCCAGCAGTTTTCGGCTAGGTCGCACAGATACGCAGTATTTT.

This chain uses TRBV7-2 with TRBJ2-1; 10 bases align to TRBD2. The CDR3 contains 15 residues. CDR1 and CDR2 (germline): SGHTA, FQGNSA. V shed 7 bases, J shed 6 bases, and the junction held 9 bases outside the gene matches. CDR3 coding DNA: TGTGCCAGCACCCAACCGGGACTAGCGCGCAATGAGCAGTTCTTC. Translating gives CASTQPGLARNEQFF.

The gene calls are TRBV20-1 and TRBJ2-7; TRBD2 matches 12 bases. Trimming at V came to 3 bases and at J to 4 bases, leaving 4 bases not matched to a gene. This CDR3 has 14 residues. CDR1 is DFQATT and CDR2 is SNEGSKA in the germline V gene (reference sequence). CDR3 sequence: CSASTSGGSYEQYF. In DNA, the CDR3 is TGCAGTGCTAGTACTAGCGGGGGGTCATACGAGCAGTACTTC.

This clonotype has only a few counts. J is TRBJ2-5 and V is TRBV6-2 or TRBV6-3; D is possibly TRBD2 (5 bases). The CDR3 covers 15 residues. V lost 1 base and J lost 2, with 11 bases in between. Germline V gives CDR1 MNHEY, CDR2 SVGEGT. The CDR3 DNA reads TGTGCCAGCAGTTACTTAACGGGATCTCAAGAGACCCAGTACTTC. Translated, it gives CASSYLTGSQETQYF.

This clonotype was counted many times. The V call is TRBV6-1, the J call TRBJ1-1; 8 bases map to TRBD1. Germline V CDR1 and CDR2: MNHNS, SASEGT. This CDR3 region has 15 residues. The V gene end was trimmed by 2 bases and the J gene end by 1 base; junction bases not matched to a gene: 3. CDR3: CASSELGTGNTEAFF. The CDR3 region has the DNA TGTGCCAGCAGTGAATTAGGGACAGGGAACACTGAAGCTTTCTTT.

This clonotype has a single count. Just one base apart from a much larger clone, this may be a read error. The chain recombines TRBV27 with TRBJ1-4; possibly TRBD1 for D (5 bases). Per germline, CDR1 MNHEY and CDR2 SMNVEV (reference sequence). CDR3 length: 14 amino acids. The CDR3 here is CASSMTVSSEKPFF. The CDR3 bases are TGTGCCAGCAGTATGACAGTTTCCTCCGAAAAACCGTTTTTT.

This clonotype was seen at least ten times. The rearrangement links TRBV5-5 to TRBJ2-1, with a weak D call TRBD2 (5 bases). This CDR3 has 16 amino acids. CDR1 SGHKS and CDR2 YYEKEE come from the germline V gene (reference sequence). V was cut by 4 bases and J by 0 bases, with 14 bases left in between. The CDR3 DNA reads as TGTGCCAGCAGCCAGCGGACGGTTAGCTCCTACAATGAGCAGTTCTTC. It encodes CASSQRTVSSYNEQFF.

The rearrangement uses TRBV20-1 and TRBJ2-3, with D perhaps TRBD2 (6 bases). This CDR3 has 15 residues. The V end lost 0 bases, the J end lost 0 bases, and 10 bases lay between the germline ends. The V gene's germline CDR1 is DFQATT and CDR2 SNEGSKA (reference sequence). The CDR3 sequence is CSAREVRGSTDTQYF. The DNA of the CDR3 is TGCAGTGCTAGAGAGGTCCGGGGGAGCACAGATACGCAGTATTTT.

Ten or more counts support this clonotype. CDR3 coding DNA: TGTGCCAGCAGTGTCGGCAGCTCTGGGGCCAACGTCCTGACTTTC. Translation: CASSVGSSGANVLTF. The chain combines TRBV6-1 with TRBJ2-6; D gene uncertain. Germline CDR1 reads MNHNS; CDR2 reads SASEGT. The V and J ends lost 4 bases and 0 bases respectively, with 7 bases between them. This CDR3 is 15 amino acids long.

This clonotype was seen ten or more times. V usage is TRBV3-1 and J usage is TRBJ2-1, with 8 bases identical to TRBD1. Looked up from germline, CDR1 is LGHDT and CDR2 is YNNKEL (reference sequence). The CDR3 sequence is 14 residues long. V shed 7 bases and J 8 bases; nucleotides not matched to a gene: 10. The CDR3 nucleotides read TGTGCCAGCAAGGAGCTCGGACAGGGAGATGAGCAGTTCTTC. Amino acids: CASKELGQGDEQFF.

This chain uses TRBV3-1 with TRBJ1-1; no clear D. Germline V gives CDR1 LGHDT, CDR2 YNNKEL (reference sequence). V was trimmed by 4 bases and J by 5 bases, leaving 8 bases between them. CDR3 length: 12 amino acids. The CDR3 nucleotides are TGTGCCAGCAGCCGTACAACTACTGAAGCTTTCTTT. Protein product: CASSRTTTEAFF.

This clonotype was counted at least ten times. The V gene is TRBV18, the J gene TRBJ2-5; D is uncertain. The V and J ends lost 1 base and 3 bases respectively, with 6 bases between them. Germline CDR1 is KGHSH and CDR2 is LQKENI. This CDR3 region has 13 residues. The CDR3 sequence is CASSPRTEETQYF. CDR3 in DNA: TGTGCCAGCTCACCACGAACGGAAGAGACCCAGTACTTC.

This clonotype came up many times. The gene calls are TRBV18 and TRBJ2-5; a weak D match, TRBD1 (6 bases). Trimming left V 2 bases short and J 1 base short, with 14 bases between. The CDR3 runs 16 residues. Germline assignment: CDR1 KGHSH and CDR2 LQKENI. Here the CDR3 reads CASSPSSGTFQETQYF. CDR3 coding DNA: TGTGCCAGCTCACCATCGTCCGGGACATTCCAAGAGACCCAGTACTTC. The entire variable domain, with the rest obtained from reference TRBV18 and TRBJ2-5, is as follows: NAGVMQNPRHLVRRRGQEARLRCSPMKGHSHVYWYRQLPEEGLKFMVYLQKENIIDESGMPKERFSAEFPKEGPSILRIQQVVRGDSAAYFCASSPSSGTFQETQYFGPGTRLLVL.

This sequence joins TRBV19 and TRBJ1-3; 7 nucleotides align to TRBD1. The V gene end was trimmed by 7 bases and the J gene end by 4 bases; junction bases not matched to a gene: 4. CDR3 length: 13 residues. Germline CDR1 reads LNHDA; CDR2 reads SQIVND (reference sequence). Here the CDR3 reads CASTSRGGNTIYF. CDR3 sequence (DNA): TGTGCCAGTACCTCCAGGGGGGGAAACACCATATATTTT.

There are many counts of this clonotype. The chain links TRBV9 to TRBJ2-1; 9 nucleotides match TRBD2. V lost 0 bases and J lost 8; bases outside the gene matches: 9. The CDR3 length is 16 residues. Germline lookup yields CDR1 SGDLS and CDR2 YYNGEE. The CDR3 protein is CASSVDLRGGRDEQFF. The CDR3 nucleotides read TGTGCCAGCAGCGTAGATCTGCGGGGGGGCCGAGATGAGCAGTTCTTC.

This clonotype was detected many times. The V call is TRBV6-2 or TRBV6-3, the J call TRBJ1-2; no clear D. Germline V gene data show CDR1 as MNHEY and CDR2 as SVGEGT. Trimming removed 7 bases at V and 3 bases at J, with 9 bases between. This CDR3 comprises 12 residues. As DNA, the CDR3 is TGTGCCAGCATCGAATGGGACTATGGCTACACCTTC. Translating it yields CASIEWDYGYTF.

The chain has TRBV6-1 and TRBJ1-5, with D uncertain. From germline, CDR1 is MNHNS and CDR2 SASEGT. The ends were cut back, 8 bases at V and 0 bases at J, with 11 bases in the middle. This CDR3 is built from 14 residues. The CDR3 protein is CASRPAYSNQPQHF. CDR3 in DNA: TGTGCCAGCCGTCCCGCGTATAGCAATCAGCCCCAGCATTTT.

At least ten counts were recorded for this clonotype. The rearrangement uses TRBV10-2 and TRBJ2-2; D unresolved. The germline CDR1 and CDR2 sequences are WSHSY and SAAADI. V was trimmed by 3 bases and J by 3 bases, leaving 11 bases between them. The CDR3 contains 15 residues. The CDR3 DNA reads TGCGCCAGCAGTGACCAAGACGGATACACCGGGGAGCTGTTTTTT. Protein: CASSDQDGYTGELFF.

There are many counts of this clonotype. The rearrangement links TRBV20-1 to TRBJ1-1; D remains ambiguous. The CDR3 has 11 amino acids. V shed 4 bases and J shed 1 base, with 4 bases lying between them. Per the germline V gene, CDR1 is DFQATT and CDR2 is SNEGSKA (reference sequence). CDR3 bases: TGCAGTGCTATAGGGAACACTGAAGCTTTCTTT. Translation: CSAIGNTEAFF.

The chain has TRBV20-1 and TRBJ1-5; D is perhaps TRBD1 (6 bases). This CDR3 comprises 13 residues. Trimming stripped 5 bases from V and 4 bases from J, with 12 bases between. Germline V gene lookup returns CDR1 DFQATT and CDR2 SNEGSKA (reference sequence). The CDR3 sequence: CSASIGGNQPQHF. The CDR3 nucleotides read TGCAGTGCTTCAATAGGGGGTAATCAGCCCCAGCATTTT.

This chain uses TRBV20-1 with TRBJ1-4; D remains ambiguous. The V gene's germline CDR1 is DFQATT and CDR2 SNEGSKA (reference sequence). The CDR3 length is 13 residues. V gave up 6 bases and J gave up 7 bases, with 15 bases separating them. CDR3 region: CSAITAQFEKLFF. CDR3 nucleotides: TGCAGTGCCATCACGGCCCAGTTTGAAAAACTGTTTTTT.